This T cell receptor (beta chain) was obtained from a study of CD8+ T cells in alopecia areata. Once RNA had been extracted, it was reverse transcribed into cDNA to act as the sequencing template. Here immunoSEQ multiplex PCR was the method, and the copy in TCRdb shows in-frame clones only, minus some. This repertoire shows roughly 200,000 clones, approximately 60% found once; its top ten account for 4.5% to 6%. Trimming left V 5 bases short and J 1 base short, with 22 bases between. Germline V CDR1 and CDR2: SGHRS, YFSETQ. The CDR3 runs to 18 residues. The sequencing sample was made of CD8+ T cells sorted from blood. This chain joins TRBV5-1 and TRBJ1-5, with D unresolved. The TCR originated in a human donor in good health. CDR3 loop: CASSPGIREVGSNQPQHF. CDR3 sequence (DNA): TGCGCCAGCAGTCCCGGCATAAGGGAGGTCGGGAGCAATCAGCCCCAGCATTTT.